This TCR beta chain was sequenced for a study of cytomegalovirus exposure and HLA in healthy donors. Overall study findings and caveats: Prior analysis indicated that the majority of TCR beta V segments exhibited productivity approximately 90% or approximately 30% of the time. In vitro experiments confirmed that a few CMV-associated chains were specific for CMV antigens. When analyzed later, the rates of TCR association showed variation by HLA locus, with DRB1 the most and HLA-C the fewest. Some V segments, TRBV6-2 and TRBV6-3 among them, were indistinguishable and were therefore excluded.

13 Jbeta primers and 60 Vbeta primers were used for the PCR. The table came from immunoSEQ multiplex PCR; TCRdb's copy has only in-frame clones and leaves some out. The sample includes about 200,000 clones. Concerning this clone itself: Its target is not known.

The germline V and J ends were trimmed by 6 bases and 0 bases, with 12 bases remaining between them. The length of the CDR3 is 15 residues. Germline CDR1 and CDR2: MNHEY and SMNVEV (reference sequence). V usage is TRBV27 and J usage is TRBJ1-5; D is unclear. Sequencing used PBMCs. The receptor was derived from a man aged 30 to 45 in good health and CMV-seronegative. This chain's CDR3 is CASSLLSDSNQPQHF. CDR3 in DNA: TGTGCCAGCAGCCTTTTGTCAGATAGCAATCAGCCCCAGCATTTT.